One sample yielded the 27 T cell receptor beta chains listed below, sequenced in a study of shared T cell receptors in the human thymus (dated by TCRdb to the early 2020s). Library prep was done by the immunoSEQ multiplex PCR assay. TCRdb re-hosts the immuneACCESS table, in-frame sequences only. Its copies lack some clones; in the studies checked, an unresolved V gene accounts for under half of them, and the cause for the rest is not known. The sample table holds almost 550,000 clones, of which 75% to 85% were seen once. The ten largest clones take up about 0.014% of the sample. This same sample was also taken into another study, of human thymus T cells.

Sample: thymocytes. The source is a boy in the first two years of life with a congenital heart defect. Donor details come from another sample of the same person, matched by shared clones.

The rearrangement joins TRBV6-5 to TRBJ2-3; 13 nucleotides match TRBD2. The CDR3 sequence is 16 residues long. V lost 0 bases and J lost 6; bases outside the gene matches: 3. Per the germline V gene, CDR1 is MNHEY and CDR2 is SVGAGI. CDR3 nucleotide sequence: TGTGCCAGCAGTTACTCGACTAGCGGGAGGCCGGATACGCAGTATTTT. Its protein is CASSYSTSGRPDTQYF.

V and J are TRBV6-6 and TRBJ1-5, with 8 bases fitting TRBD1. The junction had 4 bases not matched to a gene; V was cut back by 5 bases and J by 4 bases. The germline V gene has CDR1 MNHNY and CDR2 SVGAGI (reference sequence). This CDR3 has 14 residues. The CDR3 loop reads CASSPDRGNQPQHF. The DNA for the CDR3 is TGTGCCAGCAGTCCCGACAGGGGTAATCAGCCCCAGCATTTT.

The rearrangement links TRBV5-1 to TRBJ2-5; 7 bases are shared with TRBD1. In germline, CDR1 is SGHRS, CDR2 YFSETQ. The CDR3 loop spans 15 amino acids. The ends lost 1 base at V and 2 bases at J; junction bases unmatched: 5. CDR3 region: CASSLRDSKQETQYF. The DNA for the CDR3 is TGCGCCAGCAGCTTGCGGGACAGCAAGCAAGAGACCCAGTACTTC.

The CDR3 bases are TGTGCCAGCAGCCGACCCTGGGGCAGGGGGCCCTACGAGCAGTACTTC. Encoded protein: CASSRPWGRGPYEQYF. The chain couples TRBV16 to TRBJ2-7, with 8 bases that match TRBD1. The V segment lost 4 bases and the J segment 2 bases; nucleotides outside the gene matches: 10. Germline CDR1 KGHSY, CDR2 FQNENV. The CDR3 is made up of 16 amino acids. Full variable domain (outside the CDR3, taken from reference TRBV16 and TRBJ2-7): GEEVAQTPKHLVRGEGQKAKLYCAPIKGHSYVFWYQQVLKNEFKFLISFQNENVFDETGMPKERFSAKCLPNSPCSLEIQATKLEDSAVYFCASSRPWGRGPYEQYFGPGTRLTVT.

Worth noting for this clone: One junction end does not reproduce the germline sequence, and a read error may be involved. This chain uses TRBV18 with TRBJ1-2, with 7 nucleotides matching TRBD1. Germline loops: CDR1 KGHSH, CDR2 LQKENI. The CDR3 extends over 16 amino acids. CDR3 bases: TGTGCCAGCTCACCACCGGGACAGACGGGTCACTACGGCTACACCTTC. Encoded protein: CASSPPGQTGHYGYTF. Together with reference TRBV18 and TRBJ1-2, the CDR3 gives the full variable domain: NAGVMQNPRHLVRRRGQEARLRCSPMKGHSHVYWYRQLPEEGLKFMVYLQKENIIDESGMPKERFSAEFPKEGPSILRIQQVVRGDSAAYFCASSPPGQTGHYGYTFGSGTRLTVV.

This chain connects TRBV11-2 to TRBJ2-5, with TRBD2 matching 10 bases. Trimming at V came to 0 bases and at J to 4 bases, leaving 11 bases not matched to a gene. The CDR3 runs to 18 residues. Germline V CDR1 and CDR2: SGHAT, FQNNGV. CDR3: CASSLEPSGRPLRETQYF. In DNA, the CDR3 is TGTGCCAGCAGCTTAGAACCTAGCGGGAGACCTCTCCGAGAGACCCAGTACTTC. Full variable domain (remainder filled in from reference TRBV11-2 and TRBJ2-5): EAGVAQSPRYKIIEKRQSVAFWCNPISGHATLYWYQQILGQGPKLLIQFQNNGVVDDSQLPKDRFSAERLKGVDSTLKIQPAKLEDSAVYLCASSLEPSGRPLRETQYFGPGTRLLVL.

The chain is built from TRBV7-9 and TRBJ2-7; D might be TRBD2 (6 bases). The germline gives CDR1 SEHNR, CDR2 FQNEAQ (reference sequence). The CDR3 runs 14 residues. Trimming removed 5 bases at V and 0 bases at J, with 11 bases between. The CDR3 DNA sequence: TGTGCCAGCAGCCGGACTATCAGCTCCTACGAGCAGTACTTC. This encodes CASSRTISSYEQYF.

The chain has TRBV19 and TRBJ1-5; 8 bases agree with TRBD1. Germline lookup yields CDR1 LNHDA and CDR2 SQIVND (reference sequence). This CDR3 spans 16 amino acids. The ends lost 5 bases at V and 0 bases at J; junction bases unmatched: 6. In nucleotides, the CDR3 is TGTGCCAGTAGTTTCTCAGGGGGCCTTAGCAATCAGCCCCAGCATTTT. This translates into CASSFSGGLSNQPQHF.

This chain uses TRBV6-6 with TRBJ1-1; D unclear. Germline CDR1 is MNHNY and CDR2 is SVGAGI (reference sequence). The CDR3 is 14 residues long. Trimming shortened V by 0 bases and J by 5 bases, and 10 bases separated the two germline ends. CDR3 nucleotides: TGTGCCAGCAGTTACTCCATCCAGTGGACTGAAGCTTTCTTT. It yields the protein CASSYSIQWTEAFF.

The chain couples TRBV9 to TRBJ2-1; 11 positions match TRBD2. The CDR3 is 17 residues long. Germline V gives CDR1 SGDLS, CDR2 YYNGEE. V lost 1 base to trimming and J lost 6 bases; unmatched junction nucleotides: 9. The CDR3 reads CASSVPSIAGGLNEQFF. The CDR3 region has the DNA TGTGCCAGCAGCGTACCTTCAATAGCGGGAGGGCTCAATGAGCAGTTCTTC.

V and J are TRBV7-9 and TRBJ1-2, with 8 bases that match TRBD1. The CDR3 is 16 residues long. The germline V gene encodes CDR1 SEHNR and CDR2 FQNEAQ (reference sequence). The J segment lost 3 bases and the V segment lost 0 bases, leaving 6 bases of the junction unmatched. CDR3 amino acids: CASSLAPGGQDYGYTF. The CDR3 DNA reads as TGTGCCAGCAGCTTAGCCCCTGGGGGACAGGACTATGGCTACACCTTC. Full variable domain (outside the CDR3, taken from reference TRBV7-9 and TRBJ1-2): DTGVSQNPRHKITKRGQNVTFRCDPISEHNRLYWYRQTLGQGPEFLTYFQNEAQLEKSRLLSDRFSAERPKGSFSTLEIQRTEQGDSAMYLCASSLAPGGQDYGYTFGSGTRLTVV.

The count of this clone is one. This chain connects TRBV11-2 to TRBJ2-7; perhaps TRBD1 as D (6 bases). The V end lost 2 bases, the J end lost 1 base, and 21 bases lay between the germline ends. Per germline, CDR1 SGHAT and CDR2 FQNNGV. This CDR3 has 18 amino acids. The CDR3 reads CASSLQAIDRPASYEQYF. Here the CDR3 DNA reads TGTGCCAGCAGCTTACAAGCTATTGACAGGCCGGCTTCCTACGAGCAGTACTTC.

This clone is a singleton in its sample. The V call is TRBV19, the J call TRBJ2-1; 12 bases line up with TRBD2. Looked up from germline, CDR1 is LNHDA and CDR2 is SQIVND (reference sequence). CDR3 length: 20 amino acids. V lost 3 bases, J lost 6 bases, and 18 bases stayed unmatched. For the CDR3, the DNA is TGTGCCAGTAGTATTTGTGGGCTAGCGGGAGGGCCACTCAACAGCAATGAGCAGTTCTTC. Translated: CASSICGLAGGPLNSNEQFF.

Only one count was recorded for this clone. The rearrangement joins TRBV10-1 to TRBJ2-7, with TRBD1 identical over 10 bases. Per germline, CDR1 WNHNN and CDR2 SYGVQD (reference sequence). The CDR3 is 16 amino acids. J lost 3 bases, V lost 0 bases, and 5 bases had no gene match. The CDR3 protein is CASSESTRTGGYEQYF. DNA of the CDR3: TGCGCCAGCAGTGAGTCAACTAGGACAGGGGGCTACGAGCAGTACTTC.

The V and J genes are TRBV11-3 and TRBJ2-1; 10 nucleotides align to TRBD2. CDR3 length equals 18 residues. The germline V gene has CDR1 SGHNT and CDR2 YENEEA. The V gene end was trimmed by 4 bases and the J gene end by 4 bases; junction bases not matched to a gene: 13. The CDR3 loop is CASSSPPGAGGPYNEQFF. In DNA form, the CDR3 reads TGTGCCAGCAGCTCGCCCCCGGGAGCGGGAGGGCCTTACAATGAGCAGTTCTTC.

The V call is TRBV19, the J call TRBJ2-7; 11 positions match TRBD2. From germline, CDR1 is LNHDA and CDR2 SQIVND (reference sequence). Unmatched junction bases numbered 11, after V lost 6 bases and J lost 7 bases. CDR3 length equals 15 residues. In DNA form, the CDR3 reads TGTGCCAGTAGCCTAGGGATAGCGGGGGGGTGGGAGCAGTACTTC. As protein: CASSLGIAGGWEQYF.

This chain joins TRBV14 and TRBJ2-5; TRBD2 matches 10 bases. V was pared by 4 bases and J by 3 bases, with 5 bases of the junction left unmatched. The germline V gene has CDR1 SGHDN and CDR2 FVKESK. The CDR3 totals 15 residues. CDR3 DNA: TGTGCCAGCAGCCTAGCACTAGCGGGGAAAGAGACCCAGTACTTC. Its translation: CASSLALAGKETQYF.

In this sample, this clone turned up a few times. The V gene is TRBV15, the J gene TRBJ2-3; TRBD2 matches at 10 bases. The CDR3 extends over 18 amino acids. CDR1 is LNHNV, CDR2 YYDKDF, per germline (reference sequence). J was trimmed by 2 bases and V by 3 bases; bases with no gene match: 11. As DNA, the CDR3 is TGTGCCACCAGCAGGTTACCTAGCGGGAGTATGGACACAGATACGCAGTATTTT. Encoded protein: CATSRLPSGSMDTDTQYF.

The rearrangement joins TRBV28 to TRBJ2-1; the D is unclear. Germline V CDR1 and CDR2: MDHEN, SYDVKM. V gave up 2 bases and J gave up 9 bases, with 23 bases separating them. The CDR3 runs to 17 residues. This CDR3 reads CASSLGLIAAPRGEQFF. Written as DNA, the CDR3 is TGTGCCAGCAGTTTAGGTCTTATCGCAGCTCCACGCGGTGAGCAGTTCTTC.

The V gene is TRBV6-1, the J gene TRBJ1-5; maybe TRBD1 (5 bases). This CDR3 region has 14 residues. The germline V gene has CDR1 MNHNS and CDR2 SASEGT. V lost 5 bases to trimming and J lost 0 bases, with 8 bases between them. CDR3 sequence reads: CASSWTYSNQPQHF. Written as DNA, the CDR3 is TGTGCCAGCAGTTGGACATATAGCAATCAGCCCCAGCATTTT.

V and J are TRBV6-4 and TRBJ2-1, with TRBD2 as a possible D gene (6 bases). There are 16 residues in the CDR3. Germline V lookup: CDR1 MRHNA, CDR2 SNTAGT. V gave up 0 bases and J gave up 8 bases, with 17 bases separating them. This CDR3 is CASSDSARGALHEQFF. The DNA of the CDR3 is TGTGCCAGCAGTGACTCTGCCCGCGGGGCCCTGCATGAGCAGTTCTTC.

The sample holds a few counts of this clone. Sequence at one end of the junction differs from germline and may be a read error. The chain uses TRBV7-7 and TRBJ2-1, with 12 bases lining up with TRBD2. Looked up from germline, CDR1 is SSHAT and CDR2 is FNYEAQ (reference sequence). The CDR3 spans 21 residues. The CDR3 nucleotides are TGTGCTAGCAGCTTCAAGTGTACGGGGCTAGCGGGAGGGAGCTCCTACAATGAGCAGTTCTTC. Its translation: CASSFKCTGLAGGSSYNEQFF.

This chain uses TRBV4-3 with TRBJ2-5; 8 bases fit TRBD2. The CDR3 loop spans 16 amino acids. Trimming removed 1 base from V and 5 bases from J; junction bases left unmatched: 9. The V gene's germline CDR1 is LGHNA and CDR2 YSLEER. CDR3 sequence: CASSQVGVGRGETQYF. In DNA, the CDR3 is TGCGCCAGCAGCCAAGTCGGGGTCGGGAGGGGGGAGACCCAGTACTTC.

This clone has a single count. The chain links TRBV7-2 to TRBJ1-2; TRBD1 aligns across 8 bases. Germline V gives CDR1 SGHTA, CDR2 FQGNSA. The V segment lost 3 bases and the J segment 5 bases; nucleotides outside the gene matches: 17. This CDR3 is built from 18 residues. CDR3: CASSFDFPDRGTGYGYTF. DNA of the CDR3: TGTGCCAGCAGCTTTGATTTCCCCGACAGGGGAACGGGGTATGGCTACACCTTC.

The V and J genes are TRBV10-2 and TRBJ1-2, with 7 nucleotides matching TRBD1. Germline CDR1 and CDR2: WSHSY and SAAADI. CDR3 length equals 17 residues. Trimming removed 7 bases from V and 4 bases from J; junction bases left unmatched: 18. CDR3 nucleotides: TGCGCCAGCATGTCCAGGACAGGACCTTTCCTTGTCTATGGCTACACCTTC. Translated: CASMSRTGPFLVYGYTF.

This chain joins TRBV5-1 and TRBJ2-1; unclear D gene. The CDR3 runs 16 residues. Germline loops: CDR1 SGHRS, CDR2 YFSETQ. V lost 3 bases, J lost 0 bases, and 13 bases lay in between. The CDR3 DNA follows: TGCGCCAGCAGCTCTAACTTTATCGACTCCTACAATGAGCAGTTCTTC. Its translation: CASSSNFIDSYNEQFF. Full variable domain (remainder filled in from reference TRBV5-1 and TRBJ2-1): KAGVTQTPRYLIKTRGQQVTLSCSPISGHRSVSWYQQTPGQGLQFLFEYFSETQRNKGNFPGRFSGRQFSNSRSEMNVSTLELGDSALYLCASSSNFIDSYNEQFFGPGTRLTVL.

The rearrangement uses TRBV7-6 and TRBJ2-3; D may be TRBD2 (6 bases). The CDR3 is made up of 18 amino acids. CDR1 SGHVS and CDR2 FNYEAQ come from the germline V gene. V was cut by 1 base and J by 3 bases, with 20 bases left in between. The CDR3 sequence: CASSLVWSRERKTDTQYF. The CDR3 DNA is TGTGCCAGCAGCTTAGTTTGGTCCCGGGAGAGGAAAACAGATACGCAGTATTTT.